The subject of this entry is one T cell receptor beta chain. The antigen this receptor binds is unknown. No base quality information exists; no much larger clone differs at one position. The data were taken from a study of control samples from healthy donors and cancer patients (TCRdb year 2020). The germline V gene (reference sequence) provides CDR1 SEHNR and CDR2 FQNEAQ. V has 6 bases trimmed and J has 7 bases trimmed; junction bases matching no gene number 7. There are 14 amino acids in the CDR3, from cysteine to phenylalanine inclusive. Only the CDR3 part of the read is kept: 42 bases, read in frame from the first base. Library prep was done by the immunoSEQ multiplex PCR assay. What TCRdb holds here is the immuneACCESS table cut down to in-frame rearrangements. Part of the clones is not present; checked against another copy, under half of the missing clones reflect an unresolved V gene, and the others are unexplained. The sample records 150,000 to 200,000 clones, around 94% of which are singletons. The top ten clones comprise about 1.5% of the sample.

This receptor was obtained from a woman between 18 and 29 years old in good health. The sample comprised blood. The chain uses TRBV7-9 and TRBJ2-1; TRBD1 matches 9 bases in the middle. CDR3 protein: CASRTATGGNEQFF. The sequenced DNA is TGTGCCAGCAGGACCGCGACAGGGGGGAATGAGCAGTTCTTC. Reference TRBV7-9 and TRBJ2-1 genes cover what lies past the CDR3, so the full variable domain is DTGVSQNPRHKITKRGQNVTFRCDPISEHNRLYWYRQTLGQGPEFLTYFQNEAQLEKSRLLSDRFSAERPKGSFSTLEIQRTEQGDSAMYLCASRTATGGNEQFFGPGTRLTVL.